This TCR beta chain was captured in a study of identical twins. Note on this clonotype: The antigen is undetermined.

CDR1 is MDHEN and CDR2 is SYDVKM in the germline V gene. This CDR3 has 14 amino acids. Trimming took off 0 bases at V and 6 bases at J, with 12 bases between the two ends. Study-wide results and limits: Among out-of-frame alpha sequences shared by twins, low generation probability occurred in excess. Conclusions came from cross-sectional statistical analysis, not from following the same donors.

TCRdb analysed the 5' RACE reads with MiXCR anew, one entry per CDR3 protein. Here the sample spans 250,000 or so distinct CDR3 sequences, roughly 13% being singletons. These data were also reused for a study on yellow fever vaccine responses in identical twins.

Sequencing input: memory (CD45RO+) T cells sorted from blood. The chain joins TRBV28 to TRBJ2-7; unclear D gene. The sequence came from a woman aged 18-29 years in good health. The CDR3 nucleotides read TGTGCCAGCAGTTTATGGGGTCAGGTTCGCGAGCAGTACTTC. Residues: CASSLWGQVREQYF.